This T cell receptor beta chain was obtained from a study of blood T cell repertoires in COVID-19. All enrollees were roughly 18 to 100 years old and from about 25 US areas. Cohorts were based on clinical histories the participants reported. Germline lookup yields CDR1 SNHLY and CDR2 FYNNEI. This CDR3 has 13 amino acids. The V and J ends lost 9 bases and 6 bases, in that order; junction bases with no gene match: 5. As handled by the study authors: Reference gene primer amplification gave nucleated cell count estimates. The table came from immunoSEQ multiplex PCR; TCRdb's copy has only in-frame clones and leaves some out. V, J and clone size are those of that table, while D and trimming were read from the DNA. The sample records roughly 300,000 clones, about 87% being singletons.

The clonotype was recovered from a woman in her 30s who had recovered from COVID-19. This rearrangement joins TRBV2 to TRBJ1-6, with 7 bases matching TRBD1. Sequences were obtained from PBMCs or T cells enriched from blood (not recorded which). CDR3 nucleotide sequence: TGTGCCAGTAGACAGGGCCTTAATTCACCCCTCCACTTT. Residues: CASRQGLNSPLHF.